The next 18 T cell receptor beta chains were all read from a single sample in a study of blood T cell repertoires in COVID-19. The table came from immunoSEQ multiplex PCR; TCRdb's copy has only in-frame clones and leaves some out. The profile shows 65,000 to 80,000 clones, more than 80% of them singletons. Specimen: peripheral blood. The receptors originated from a man younger than 45 with acute or convalescent COVID-19.

This rearrangement joins TRBV29-1 to TRBJ2-5, with D possibly TRBD2 on 7 matching bases. Trimming pared 7 bases from V and 7 bases from J, leaving 16 bases between. The length of the CDR3 is 12 residues. CDR1 and CDR2 from the germline V gene are SQVTM and ANQGSEA. The CDR3 DNA reads TGCAGCGCCGAGGGGAGGGGGGTGACCCAGTACTTC. Its translation: CSAEGRGVTQYF.

The chain carries TRBV28 and TRBJ2-3; the D gene is possibly TRBD2 (6 bases). Germline CDR1 is MDHEN and CDR2 is SYDVKM. The CDR3 has 14 residues. V was trimmed by 4 bases and J by 4 bases, leaving 12 bases between them. CDR3 DNA sequence: TGTGCCAGCAGTTGGACGGAGGGAGCAGATACGCAGTATTTT. Translated, it gives CASSWTEGADTQYF. The variable domain in full, completed from reference TRBV28 and TRBJ2-3, reads DVKVTQSSRYLVKRTGEKVFLECVQDMDHENMFWYRQDPGLGLRLIYFSYDVKMKEKGDIPEGYSVSREKKERFSLILESASTNQTSMYLCASSWTEGADTQYFGPGTRLTVL.

The chain carries TRBV7-9 and TRBJ2-5; 9 nucleotides match TRBD2. The V gene's germline CDR1 is SEHNR and CDR2 FQNEAQ (reference sequence). The CDR3 has 15 amino acids. V was clipped by 6 bases and J by 2 bases; unmatched bases: 7. The CDR3 DNA sequence: TGTGCCAGCAGTCTAAGCGGGGGGACACAAGAGACCCAGTACTTC. It yields the protein CASSLSGGTQETQYF.

This chain links TRBV19 with TRBJ1-5; 10 positions match TRBD1. V dropped 8 bases and J dropped 1; count of bases not matched to a gene: 8. CDR1 is LNHDA, CDR2 SQIVND, per germline (reference sequence). The CDR3 loop spans 16 amino acids. This CDR3 is CASRSRDRGSNQPQHF. CDR3 DNA sequence: TGTGCCAGTCGGTCCCGGGACAGGGGAAGCAATCAGCCCCAGCATTTT.

The chain links TRBV11-3 to TRBJ1-1; 11 bases match TRBD1. V gave up 2 bases and J gave up 6 bases; unmatched junction bases: 5. The CDR3 sequence is 15 residues long. CDR1 is SGHNT and CDR2 is YENEEA in the germline V gene. In nucleotides, the CDR3 is TGTGCCAGCAGCTTATCCGGGACAGGGGGGTCTGAAGCTTTCTTT. Translation: CASSLSGTGGSEAFF.

V usage is TRBV9 and J usage is TRBJ1-6; D call uncertain. The CDR3 extends over 16 amino acids. Trimming pared 0 bases from V and 0 bases from J, leaving 7 bases between. Germline-derived CDR1 and CDR2 are SGDLS and YYNGEE. DNA for the CDR3: TGTGCCAGCAGCGTAGGTCAGGCCTCCTATAATTCACCCCTCCACTTT. Its protein is CASSVGQASYNSPLHF. Using reference TRBV9 and TRBJ1-6 for the parts outside the CDR3, the full variable domain is DSGVTQTPKHLITATGQRVTLRCSPRSGDLSVYWYQQSLDQGLQFLIQYYNGEERAKGNILERFSAQQFPDLHSELNLSSLELGDSALYFCASSVGQASYNSPLHFGNGTRLTVT.

The chain combines TRBV5-4 with TRBJ2-2; no clear D. Germline assignment: CDR1 SGHNT and CDR2 YYREEE (reference sequence). The CDR3 covers 12 residues. Trimming removed 4 bases at V and 6 bases at J, with 7 bases between. This chain's CDR3 is CASSLYPGELFF. Written as DNA, the CDR3 is TGTGCCAGCAGCCTTTATCCCGGGGAGCTGTTTTTT. Full variable domain (missing parts from reference TRBV5-4 and TRBJ2-2): ETGVTQSPTHLIKTRGQQVTLRCSSQSGHNTVSWYQQALGQGPQFIFQYYREEENGRGNFPPRFSGLQFPNYSSELNVNALELDDSALYLCASSLYPGELFFGEGSRLTVL.

This clone was counted a single time. V gene TRBV24-1 combines with J gene TRBJ2-6, with D hard to call. Germline CDR1 reads KGHDR; CDR2 reads SFDVKD. V was clipped by 6 bases and J by 0 bases, with 8 bases between them. This CDR3 region has 15 residues. The CDR3 bases are TGTGCCACCAGTAACCCTACCTCTGGGGCCAACGTCCTGACTTTC. Translating it yields CATSNPTSGANVLTF.

The chain is built from TRBV2 and TRBJ2-5; 11 bases agree with TRBD2. The V and J ends lost 11 bases and 3 bases, in that order; junction bases with no gene match: 8. Germline CDR1 is SNHLY and CDR2 is FYNNEI. CDR3 length: 14 residues. The CDR3 DNA sequence: TGTGCCCTCCTGGTTAGCGGGGGGGAAGAGACCCAGTACTTC. Its translation is CALLVSGGEETQYF.

This sequence joins TRBV14 and TRBJ1-1, with a weak D call TRBD1 (5 bases). Trimming removed 5 bases at V and 0 bases at J, with 22 bases between. There are 18 residues in the CDR3. Germline values: CDR1 SGHDN, CDR2 FVKESK. In nucleotides, the CDR3 is TGTGCCAGCAGCTCGCACTCCGGGACTCTAAACATGAACACTGAAGCTTTCTTT. Its translation is CASSSHSGTLNMNTEAFF.

The chain uses TRBV2 and TRBJ1-6; D perhaps matches TRBD1 (6 bases). The CDR3 consists of 15 residues. Germline V gives CDR1 SNHLY, CDR2 FYNNEI. V was trimmed by 2 bases and J by 10 bases, leaving 15 bases between them. CDR3 sequence (DNA): TGTGCCAGCAGTGAATTGGGGGGGCGCATCTCACCCCTCCACTTT. Its protein product is CASSELGGRISPLHF.

The chain has TRBV12-5 and TRBJ2-1; 8 nucleotides line up with TRBD1. This CDR3 has 17 amino acids. CDR1 is LGHNT and CDR2 is FRNRAP in the germline V gene. V lost 6 bases and J lost 3; bases outside the gene matches: 13. DNA for the CDR3: TGTGCTAGTGGCCGACCTACCGGGACAGGCAACTACAATGAGCAGTTCTTC. Translation: CASGRPTGTGNYNEQFF.

The chain uses TRBV18 and TRBJ1-4; D call uncertain. The CDR3 runs to 15 residues. Germline CDR1 and CDR2: KGHSH and LQKENI. The V and J ends lost 4 bases and 0 bases respectively, with 9 bases between them. The CDR3 loop reads CASSRTVATNEKLFF. CDR3 in DNA: TGTGCCAGCTCACGCACGGTTGCAACTAATGAAAAACTGTTTTTT.

The sample holds one count of this clone. J is TRBJ1-1 and V is TRBV6-4, with 7 bases identical to TRBD1. V shed 3 bases, J shed 0 bases, and the junction held 16 bases outside the gene matches. The germline V gene has CDR1 MRHNA and CDR2 SNTAGT. The CDR3 is made up of 19 amino acids. The CDR3 coding sequence is TGTGCCAGCAGTGAAGGTCGACAGGGACCCATTAAGATGAACACTGAAGCTTTCTTT. Translating gives CASSEGRQGPIKMNTEAFF.

This chain uses TRBV4-3 with TRBJ1-5; a weak D match, TRBD1 (5 bases). CDR3 length equals 15 residues. Trimming left V 0 bases short and J 4 bases short, with 10 bases between. CDR1 LGHNA and CDR2 YSLEER come from the germline V gene. Here the CDR3 reads CASSQERGRNQPQHF. In DNA form, the CDR3 reads TGCGCCAGCAGCCAAGAAAGGGGTCGGAATCAGCCCCAGCATTTT.

The chain employs TRBV5-5 and TRBJ2-7; TRBD1 aligns across 11 bases. Trimming removed 5 bases from V and 2 bases from J; junction bases left unmatched: 12. CDR3 length equals 17 residues. The germline V gene has CDR1 SGHKS and CDR2 YYEKEE (reference sequence). CDR3 protein: CASRLKGDRGLPYEQYV. For the CDR3, the DNA is TGTGCCAGCAGGTTGAAAGGGGACAGGGGGTTGCCCTACGAGCAGTACGTC.

The chain links TRBV9 to TRBJ1-1, with 7 bases aligning to TRBD1. The V segment lost 4 bases and the J segment 6 bases; nucleotides outside the gene matches: 15. The CDR3 loop spans 16 amino acids. CDR1 is SGDLS and CDR2 is YYNGEE in the germline V gene. As DNA, the CDR3 is TGTGCCAGCAGCCCCCGACAGGGAGCCCCGAGCCCTGAAGCTTTCTTT. As protein: CASSPRQGAPSPEAFF.

The chain combines TRBV7-9 with TRBJ2-6, with TRBD1 as a possible D gene (6 bases). The germline V gene has CDR1 SEHNR and CDR2 FQNEAQ (reference sequence). Trimming took 10 bases from V and 4 from J, leaving 11 bases between them. This CDR3 has 13 residues. CDR3 DNA sequence: TGTGCCACAGGGGATCCCGGGGCCAACGTCCTGACTTTC. Translating gives CATGDPGANVLTF.